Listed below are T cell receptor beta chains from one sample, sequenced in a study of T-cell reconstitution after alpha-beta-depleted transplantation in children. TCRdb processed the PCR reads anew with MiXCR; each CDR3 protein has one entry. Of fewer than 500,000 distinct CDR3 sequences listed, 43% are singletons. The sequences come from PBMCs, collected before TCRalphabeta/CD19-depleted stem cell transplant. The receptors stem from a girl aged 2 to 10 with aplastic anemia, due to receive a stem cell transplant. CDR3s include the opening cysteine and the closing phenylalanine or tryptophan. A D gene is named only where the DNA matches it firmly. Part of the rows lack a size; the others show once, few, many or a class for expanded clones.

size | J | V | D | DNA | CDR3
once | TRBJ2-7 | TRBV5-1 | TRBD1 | TGCGCCAGTCGCCCCACGGGACAGGGGGTCCTCCAGTACTTC | CASRPTGQGVLQYF
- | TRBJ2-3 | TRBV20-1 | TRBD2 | TGCAGTGCTAGAGGGACTAGCGTCACAGATACGCAGTATTTT | CSARGTSVTDTQYF
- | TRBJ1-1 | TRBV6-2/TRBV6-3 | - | TGTGCCAGCAGTTACTCGCTTGGGGGCCTCGACACTGAAGCTTTCTTT | CASSYSLGGLDTEAFF
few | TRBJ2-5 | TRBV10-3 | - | TGTGCCATCAGTGAAACGCAGACCCAGTACTTC | CAISETQTQYF
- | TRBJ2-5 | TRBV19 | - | TGTGCCAGTAGTCTCTGGACTCCAAAAGAGACCCAGTACTTC | CASSLWTPKETQYF
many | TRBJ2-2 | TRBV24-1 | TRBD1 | TGTGCCACCAGTGATTTGGGGACAGCGAACACCGGGGAGCTGTTTTTT | CATSDLGTANTGELFF
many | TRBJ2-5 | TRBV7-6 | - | TGTGCCAGCAGCTTAGCGCTTCGGGAGGAGACCCAGTACTTC | CASSLALREETQYF
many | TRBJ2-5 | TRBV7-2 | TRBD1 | TGTGCCAGCAGCCCCGGGACAGGGGTTAGGGGGAGGACCCAGTACTTC | CASSPGTGVRGRTQYF
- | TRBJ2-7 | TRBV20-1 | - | TGCAGTGCCCATCCCTATATCAGGGATCGATCCTACGAGCAGTACTTC | CSAHPYIRDRSYEQYF
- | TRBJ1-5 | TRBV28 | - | TGTGCCAGCAGTTTAGACCAGCCCCAGCATTTT | CASSLDQPQHF
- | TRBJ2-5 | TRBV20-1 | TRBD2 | TGCAGTGCAGCGGGGGCTCCCGGGGAGACCCAGTACTTC | CSAAGAPGETQYF
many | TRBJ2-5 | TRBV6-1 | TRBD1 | TGTGCCAGCTGGACAGGACGAAACATTGAAGAGACCCAGTACTTC | CASWTGRNIEETQYF
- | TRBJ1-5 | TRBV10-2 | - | TGCGCCAGCAGGGCGGACAGCCATCGCAATCAGCCCCAGCATTTT | CASRADSHRNQPQHF
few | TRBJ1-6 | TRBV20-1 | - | TGCAGTGCTAGTGGGGGCCAGACTATTCTCCACTTT | CSASGGQTILHF
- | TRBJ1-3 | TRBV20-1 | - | TGCAGTGCTAGGGACGGCGGAAACACCATATATTTT | CSARDGGNTIYF
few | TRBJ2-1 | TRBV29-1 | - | TGCAGCGTTGACGAGGGGCCAAATGAGCAGTTCTTC | CSVDEGPNEQFF
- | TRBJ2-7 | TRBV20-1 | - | TGCAGTGCTAGTCCCGGGCCCCTGAGGGAGCAGTACTTC | CSASPGPLREQYF
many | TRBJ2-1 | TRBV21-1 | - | TGTGCCAGCAGATACTGCTGGGAGGGTTTGGATAGCGGGTACAATGAGCAGTTCTTC | CASRYCWEGLDSGYNEQFF
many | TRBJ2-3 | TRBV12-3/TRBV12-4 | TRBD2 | TGTGCCAGCAGACCCAGCGGGAGGCCCTTGCATACGCAGTATTTT | CASRPSGRPLHTQYF
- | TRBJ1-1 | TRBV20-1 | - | TGCAGTGCACGGACAGAGTTCATGAACACTGAAGCTTTCTTT | CSARTEFMNTEAFF
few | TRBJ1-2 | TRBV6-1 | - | TGTGCCAGCAGTCCTACTAAAACGGCGGCCTATGGCTACACCTTC | CASSPTKTAAYGYTF
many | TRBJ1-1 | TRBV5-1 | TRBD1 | TGCGCCAGCAGCGCTGCCACAGGGGATAACACTGAAGCTTTCTTT | CASSAATGDNTEAFF
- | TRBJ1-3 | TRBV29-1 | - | TGCAGCGCTTGCTTCGCCCGCTCTGGAAACACCATATATTTT | CSACFARSGNTIYF
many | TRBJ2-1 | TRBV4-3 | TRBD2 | TGCGCCAGCAGCCAAGTCTTAGCGGGAGGGCACAATGAGCAGTTCTTC | CASSQVLAGGHNEQFF
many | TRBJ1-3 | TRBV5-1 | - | TGCGCCAGCAGCTTGGCCGGTGGAAACACCATATATTTT | CASSLAGGNTIYF
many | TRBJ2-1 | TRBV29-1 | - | TGCAGCGTGGTGGGACTTAATTTGGATGAGCAGTTCTTC | CSVVGLNLDEQFF
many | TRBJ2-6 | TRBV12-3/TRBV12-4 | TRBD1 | TGTGCCATCGGGACAGCCTACTCTGGGGCCAACGTCCTGACTTTC | CAIGTAYSGANVLTF
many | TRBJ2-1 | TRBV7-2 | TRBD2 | TGTGCCAGCAGCTTAGTGTCCTCTAGCGGGAGCAATGAGCAGTTCTTC | CASSLVSSSGSNEQFF
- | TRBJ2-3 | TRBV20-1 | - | TGCAGTGCCCGAATCCTGGCCGAGGATACGCAGTATTTT | CSARILAEDTQYF
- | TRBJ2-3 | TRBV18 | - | TGTGTCAGCTCCCCCACAGATACGCAGTATTTT | CVSSPTDTQYF
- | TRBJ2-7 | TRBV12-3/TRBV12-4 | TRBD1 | TGTGCCAGCAGTATGGGACAGGGTACCGAGCAGTACTTC | CASSMGQGTEQYF
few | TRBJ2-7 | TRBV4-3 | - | TGCGCCAGCGGCCTGGGTGAAGGCTACGAGCAGTACTTC | CASGLGEGYEQYF
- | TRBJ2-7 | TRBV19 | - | TGTGCCAGTCGAAGCTTACATGGATCCCCTTACGAGCAGTACTTC | CASRSLHGSPYEQYF
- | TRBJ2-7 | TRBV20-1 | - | TGCAGTGCTAGAGCCGCCGCCAGGGCGTTCGAGCAGTACTTC | CSARAAARAFEQYF
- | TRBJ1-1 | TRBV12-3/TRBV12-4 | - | TGTGCCAGCAGCACTACAGGGAACACTGAAGCTTTCTTT | CASSTTGNTEAFF
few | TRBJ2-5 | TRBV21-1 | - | TGTGCCAGCAGCCCGCGACGGGCAAACCAAGAGACCCAGTACTTC | CASSPRRANQETQYF
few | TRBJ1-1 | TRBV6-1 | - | TGTGCCAGCAGAGCCTTGGGGGGCTGGACTGAAGCTTTCTTT | CASRALGGWTEAFF
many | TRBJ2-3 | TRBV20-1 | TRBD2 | TGCAGTCCGGGGGGAGTAGCGGGCCTCACAGATACGCAGTATTTT | CSPGGVAGLTDTQYF
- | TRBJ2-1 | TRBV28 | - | TGTGCCAGCAGCCCTAATGGTGAGCAGTTCTTC | CASSPNGEQFF
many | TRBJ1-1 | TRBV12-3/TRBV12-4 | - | TGTGCCAGCAGCCCAGGCGCCTTCCGAGGGGACACTGAAGCTTTCTTT | CASSPGAFRGDTEAFF
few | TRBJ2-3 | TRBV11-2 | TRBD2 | TGTGCCAGCAGCTTAGCTAGCGGGAGACCAGATACGCAGTATTTT | CASSLASGRPDTQYF
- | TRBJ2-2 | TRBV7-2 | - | TGTGCCAGCAGCTTCACCGGGACCATGAACACCGGGGAGCTGTTTTTT | CASSFTGTMNTGELFF
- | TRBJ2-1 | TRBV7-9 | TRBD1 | TGTGCCAGCAGCCCGGGGACAGGGTCGGGCAATGAGCAGTTCTTC | CASSPGTGSGNEQFF
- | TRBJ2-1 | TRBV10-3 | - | TGTGCCATCCGAGGCGGAAATAGCTCCTACAATGAGCAGTTCTTC | CAIRGGNSSYNEQFF
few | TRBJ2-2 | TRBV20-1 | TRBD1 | TGCAGTGCTATCGACAGGGACCCCGGGGAGCTGTTTTTT | CSAIDRDPGELFF
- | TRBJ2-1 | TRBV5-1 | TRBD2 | TGCGCCAGCACCCAAACTAGCGCACCCAACGCAGAGCAGTTCTTC | CASTQTSAPNAEQFF
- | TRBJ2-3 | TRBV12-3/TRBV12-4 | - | TGTGCCGGGGGGCAGAACACAGATACGCAGTATTTT | CAGGQNTDTQYF
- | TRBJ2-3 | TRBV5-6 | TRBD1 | TGTGCCAGCAGACCTCTTGAGGGACAGGGGAGCACAGATACGCAGTATTTT | CASRPLEGQGSTDTQYF
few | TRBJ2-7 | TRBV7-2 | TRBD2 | TGTGCCAGCAGCCATCGGGCGACTAGCGGGAACTACGAGCAGTACTTC | CASSHRATSGNYEQYF
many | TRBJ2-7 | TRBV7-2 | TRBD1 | TGTGCCAGCAGCTTTGCAGGGGGCCTCTACGAGCAGTACTTC | CASSFAGGLYEQYF
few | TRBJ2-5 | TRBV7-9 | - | TGTGCCAGCAGCTCCCTGCGCGTCCGGGAAAAAGAGACCCAGTACTTC | CASSSLRVREKETQYF
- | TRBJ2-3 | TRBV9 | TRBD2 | TGTGCCAGCAGCGTAGGTCCTAGCGGGAGAGGGTCAGATACGCAGTATTTT | CASSVGPSGRGSDTQYF
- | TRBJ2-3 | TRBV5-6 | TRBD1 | TGTGCCAGCAGTTGGGACAGAGGGGATACGCAGTATTTT | CASSWDRGDTQYF
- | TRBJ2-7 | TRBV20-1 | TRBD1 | TGCAGTGCCCCTGGGACAGGGCGTGGGAACGAGCAGTACTTC | CSAPGTGRGNEQYF
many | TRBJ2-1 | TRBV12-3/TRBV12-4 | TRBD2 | TGTGCCAGCAGTCAACTAGCGGGAGTCAATCCCGATGAGCAGTTCTTC | CASSQLAGVNPDEQFF
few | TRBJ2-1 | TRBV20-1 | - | TGCAGTGCGTCCCGGTGGGGGCGTGGGTCCTACAATGAGCAGTTCTTC | CSASRWGRGSYNEQFF
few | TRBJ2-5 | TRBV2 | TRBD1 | TGTGCCGGGAAGGACAGGGGCCAAGAGACCCAGTACTTC | CAGKDRGQETQYF
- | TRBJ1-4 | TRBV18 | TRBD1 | TGTGCCAGCTCGCCTAATCCGGGACAGATTGCAGAAAAACTGTTTTTT | CASSPNPGQIAEKLFF
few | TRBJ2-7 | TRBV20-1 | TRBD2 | TGCAGTGCTACCGGGACTAGCGGTGCCGAGCAGTACTTC | CSATGTSGAEQYF